This T cell receptor (beta chain) was recorded in a study of metastatic and nonmetastatic thyroid tumors (dated by TCRdb to 2020 to 2022). For the wider study: Repertoires from peripheral blood and from tumor or nodule tissue samples of malignant and benign thyroid patients were compared.

V sheds 0 bases and J sheds 8 bases, leaving 9 bases between their ends. Counted from cysteine to phenylalanine, this CDR3 has 13 amino acids. This entry keeps only the CDR3 DNA: 39 bases, framed from base 1. Per the germline V gene, SGHRS is the CDR1 and YFSETQ is the CDR2. The table lists this clone with many counts. Its antigen remains undetermined. It has no much larger one-base neighbor in the sample; base qualities were not kept. The library was made by PCR. The sample was run on an Illumina HiSeq 4000. High-throughput sequencing was used to profile the TCR beta-chain CDR3 region of every patient. In the original analysis: The researchers built a classifier to tell apart papillary thyroid cancer patients with distant metastasis, based on CDR3 differences among clinicopathological groups. The Shannon index was used to measure repertoire diversity, and the Morisita-Horn index was used to measure how similar tumor and blood repertoires were. In TCRdb, the public reads were trimmed at Q25 with fastp and aligned with MiXCR, with productive beta chains retained. TCRdb, not the original authors, processed these V and J calls. In this sample the table shows 40,000 or so clones, about 13% of which occur a single time. Together, the top ten hold more than 9% of the sample.

General study outcomes and caveats: In both blood and tumor samples, malignant tumors were reported to have significantly higher TCR beta diversity than benign nodules.

No patient had received any treatment before thyroid surgery. Using T-cell receptor beta sequencing, the researchers looked back retrospectively at clinical samples from patients, gathered between the early 2010s and the late 2010s. The sequence was collected from a female donor with papillary thyroid cancer or a benign thyroid nodule (not recorded which). Some clones in this sample may be carry-over from other donors' samples. The sample consisted of blood. The chain uses TRBV5-1 and TRBJ2-1, with a weak D call of TRBD1 (6 bases match). The nucleotides are TGCGCCAGCAGCTTGGCACAGGGAGATGAGCAGTTCTTC. Translated, it gives CASSLAQGDEQFF.